This T cell receptor beta chain derives from a study of T cell responses to AZD1222 COVID-19 vaccine. Broader study findings: Targets within unmutated variant regions were reportedly found for nearly half of spike-specific TCRs. The CD4 TCRs associated with vaccination extended across spike and predominated at 160-218 and 743-854.

Comments on this clone: Antigen specificity is unknown.

Germline V gene data show CDR1 as SGHKS and CDR2 as YYEKEE (reference sequence). The CDR3 has 12 residues. V was trimmed by 4 bases and J by 8 bases, leaving 10 bases between them. It was second doses at about 4 or about 12 weeks that were pooled. The assay was immunoSEQ multiplex PCR, and TCRdb's table has in-frame clones only and misses some. The table includes approximately 89,000 clones, under 95% detected once. The source material was peripheral blood, sampled 28 days after the second AZD1222 dose. This clonotype originated in an adult who received the AZD1222 COVID-19 vaccine. The chain carries TRBV5-5 and TRBJ2-1; D not certain. The DNA of the CDR3 is TGTGCCAGCAGCCCAAAGGTCGATGAGCAGTTCTTC. The encoded protein is CASSPKVDEQFF.